This T cell receptor (beta chain) was profiled in a study of T cell responses to AZD1222 COVID-19 vaccine. Whole-study findings and limits: At study baseline, merely more than 5 AZD1222 recipients were seropositive. Spike-spanning, vaccine-associated CD4 TCRs were dominant at 160-218 and 743-854. The sample set comprised mostly white British donors with more females, and clonal diversity was possibly underestimated.

In regard to this clone: The antigen is undetermined.

Generated by immunoSEQ multiplex PCR, the TCRdb table keeps only in-frame clones and is missing some. The sample records 110,000 or so clones, more than 70% being singletons. The CDR3 consists of 13 residues. In germline, CDR1 is SEHNR, CDR2 FQNEAQ (reference sequence). The trim removed 6 bases at V and 6 bases at J, leaving 5 bases unmatched. It was second doses at about 4 or about 12 weeks that were pooled. The TCR was taken from an adult who received the AZD1222 COVID-19 vaccine. V gene TRBV7-9 combines with J gene TRBJ1-2; 9 positions agree with TRBD1. The material sequenced was peripheral blood, taken 28 days after the second AZD1222 dose. The CDR3 region is CASSRQGEDGYTF. The CDR3 region has the DNA TGTGCCAGCAGTAGACAGGGGGAAGATGGCTACACCTTC.